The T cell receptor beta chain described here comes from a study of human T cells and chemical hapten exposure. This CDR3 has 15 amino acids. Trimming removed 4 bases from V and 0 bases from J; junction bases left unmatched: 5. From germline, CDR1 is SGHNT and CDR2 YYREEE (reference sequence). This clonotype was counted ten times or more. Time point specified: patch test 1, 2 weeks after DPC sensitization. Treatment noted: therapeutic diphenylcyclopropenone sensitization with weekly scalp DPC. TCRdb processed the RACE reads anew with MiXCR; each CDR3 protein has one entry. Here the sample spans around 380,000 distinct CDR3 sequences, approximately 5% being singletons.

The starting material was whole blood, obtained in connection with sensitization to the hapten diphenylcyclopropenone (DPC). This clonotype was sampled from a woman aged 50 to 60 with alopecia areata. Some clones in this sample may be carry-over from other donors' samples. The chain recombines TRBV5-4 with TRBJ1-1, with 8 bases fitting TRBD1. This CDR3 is CASSRGTGMNTEAFF. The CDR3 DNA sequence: TGTGCCAGCAGCCGGGGGACAGGCATGAACACTGAAGCTTTCTTT.